This TCR beta chain is drawn from a study of shared clonotypes between healthy human individuals. Study-wide results and limits: Generation probability values for non-shared clonotypes were lower than those for clonotypes shared by all four donors.

Remarks on this clone: The antigen remains undetermined. Other DNA sequences in this sample translate to the same CDR3.

Free of recent acute infections or vaccinations, the donors were healthy HIV-negative adults. Each CD8 memory set brought CD45RO+ cells together with CCR7-negative CD45RA+ TemRA cells. Germline assignment: CDR1 SGHRS and CDR2 YFSETQ. V lost 0 bases and J lost 5; bases outside the gene matches: 3. The CDR3 has 14 amino acids. Clones were read by immunoSEQ multiplex PCR, and TCRdb kept only the in-frame ones, dropping some. The top ten hold about 34% of the sample, which has some 690,000 clones, about 90% seen once. The sequencing input was memory CD8+ T cells from PBMCs. Indicated subset: CD45RO+ cells pooled with CCR7-negative TemRA cells. The TCR originated in a man between 18 and 35 years old in good health. Some clones in this sample may be carry-over from other donors' samples. The rearrangement joins TRBV5-1 to TRBJ2-5; TRBD2 agrees at 8 bases. The CDR3 coding sequence is TGCGCCAGCAGCTTGGCGGGAGGGCCTGAGACCCAGTACTTC. Translated, it gives CASSLAGGPETQYF.